This T cell receptor beta chain emerged from a study of cytomegalovirus exposure and HLA in healthy donors. General study points: The authors enumerated over 150 TCR beta chains as linked to cytomegalovirus. Among TCR sequences, most were rare, though some public TCRs appeared in many donors. It was reportedly the case that the classifier diagnosed cytomegalovirus status with high specificity and sensitivity.

TCRdb keeps only in-frame clones here, not all; method: immunoSEQ multiplex PCR. The table has about 120,000 clones, approximately 81% seen once. This clone was detected only once. Its specificity is not known. The receptor was isolated from a woman under 40 in good health and CMV-seronegative. The sequencing sample was made of PBMCs.

The CDR3 DNA follows: TGCGCCAGCAGCCAAGAACGGGCAGGGCGGGAGACCCAGTACTTC. This sequence encodes CASSQERAGRETQYF. The genes are TRBV4-1 and TRBJ2-5; maybe TRBD1 (5 bases). The CDR3 covers 15 residues. Germline V CDR1 and CDR2: MGHRA, YSYEKL. The V and J ends lost 0 bases and 5 bases respectively, with 13 bases between them.